This record looks at one T cell receptor beta chain sequence and its context. The antigen is unknown. The PCR contained 60 Vbeta and 13 Jbeta primers. Some clones are missing from TCRdb's copy, which holds only in-frame ones; the method was immunoSEQ multiplex PCR. The sample contains about 150,000 clones, around 80% of which appear only once. The data were taken from a study of cytomegalovirus exposure and HLA in healthy donors. Broader study findings: About 87% or about 30% of the time was how often most TCR beta V segments were productive, according to an earlier analysis.

This sequence originates from a man younger than 40 in good health and CMV-seropositive. Sequenced: PBMCs.

The CDR3 loop is CASSSRAGDRGDQETQYF. The CDR3 nucleotides read TGTGCCAGCAGCTCGAGAGCCGGAGACAGGGGGGACCAAGAGACCCAGTACTTC. The V and J genes are TRBV7-9 and TRBJ2-5, with 9 bases aligning to TRBD1. The CDR3 covers 18 residues. Trimming cost V 4 bases and J 0 bases; bases outside gene matches: 12. The germline gives CDR1 SEHNR, CDR2 FQNEAQ (reference sequence).